Presented here are 30 T cell receptor beta chains from one specimen sequenced in a study of cytomegalovirus exposure and HLA in healthy donors. Some clones are missing from TCRdb's copy, which holds only in-frame ones; the method was immunoSEQ multiplex PCR. The profile shows over 250,000 clones, 65% to 90% of them singletons. The sequencing sample was made of PBMCs. These receptors came from a woman between 18 and 29 years old in good health and CMV-seronegative.

The chain is built from TRBV6-5 and TRBJ2-1; 10 bases match TRBD1. V gave up 10 bases and J gave up 6 bases; unmatched junction bases: 12. The CDR3 spans 15 residues. The V gene's germline CDR1 is MNHEY and CDR2 SVGAGI. CDR3 sequence: CATLSDRGRINEQFF. In DNA, the CDR3 is TGTGCCACCTTATCTGACAGGGGGCGTATCAATGAGCAGTTCTTC.

V is TRBV10-3 and J is TRBJ2-7; TRBD1 matches at 10 bases. Germline V lookup: CDR1 ENHRY, CDR2 SYGVKD. The CDR3 consists of 13 residues. V lost 6 bases, J lost 9 bases, and 8 bases stayed unmatched. CDR3 loop: CAIRTGTGEGQYF. In DNA form, the CDR3 reads TGTGCCATCAGGACCGGGACAGGGGAGGGGCAGTACTTC.

This clone was counted once. The rearrangement uses TRBV5-1 and TRBJ1-1, with D unresolved. This CDR3 is built from 15 residues. Germline values: CDR1 SGHRS, CDR2 YFSETQ. V shed 0 bases and J shed 5 bases, with 14 bases lying between them. CDR3 bases: TGCGCCAGCAGCTTGGCCGGATACGCGGGAACTGAAGCTTTCTTT. Translating gives CASSLAGYAGTEAFF. The variable domain in full, with the rest retrieved from reference TRBV5-1 and TRBJ1-1, is KAGVTQTPRYLIKTRGQQVTLSCSPISGHRSVSWYQQTPGQGLQFLFEYFSETQRNKGNFPGRFSGRQFSNSRSEMNVSTLELGDSALYLCASSLAGYAGTEAFFGQGTRLTVV.

The chain employs TRBV27 and TRBJ2-2, with TRBD2 identical over 14 bases. There are 18 residues in the CDR3. Germline V gene sequence: CDR1 MNHEY, CDR2 SMNVEV (reference sequence). V shed 3 bases and J 1 base; nucleotides not matched to a gene: 4. CDR3 nucleotide sequence: TGTGCCAGCAGTTTCCGACTAGCGGGAGGGATGAACACCGGGGAGCTGTTTTTT. This gives the protein CASSFRLAGGMNTGELFF.

DNA of the CDR3: TGTGCCAGCAGCTTTACAGGGGGTTACAACACTGAAGCTTTCTTT. Translated: CASSFTGGYNTEAFF. This rearrangement joins TRBV5-6 to TRBJ1-1; 8 bases fit TRBD1. This CDR3 is built from 15 residues. Germline trimming cut 2 bases from V and 2 bases from J; bases unmatched to any gene: 5. Germline loops: CDR1 SGHDT, CDR2 YYEEEE.

This sequence joins TRBV5-1 and TRBJ1-2, with 10 bases aligning to TRBD1. The CDR3 has 15 residues. V lost 4 bases, J lost 5 bases, and 8 bases stayed unmatched. In germline, CDR1 is SGHRS, CDR2 YFSETQ. Here the CDR3 DNA reads TGCGCCAGCAGCCCTATCCCGGGACAGGGGTATGGCTACACCTTC. Protein sequence: CASSPIPGQGYGYTF.

The chain combines TRBV13 with TRBJ2-7; D remains unclear. Trimming shortened V by 8 bases and J by 0 bases, and 14 bases separated the two germline ends. Germline V gene lookup returns CDR1 PRHDT and CDR2 FYEKMQ (reference sequence). This CDR3 is built from 14 residues. DNA of the CDR3: TGTGCCAGCCATCTAGTAGGAAACTCCTACGAGCAGTACTTC. Amino acids: CASHLVGNSYEQYF.

The gene calls are TRBV6-5 and TRBJ2-7, with 9 bases lining up with TRBD2. Germline CDR1 MNHEY, CDR2 SVGAGI. With 5 bases clipped from V and 6 bases from J, the junction kept 11 bases outside the gene matches. The CDR3 has 15 residues. CDR3 protein: CASSRPLAGLSEQYF. The DNA of the CDR3 is TGTGCCAGCAGTCGCCCCCTAGCGGGATTATCCGAGCAGTACTTC.

V is TRBV4-1 and J is TRBJ2-2; TRBD2 aligns across 10 bases. Germline V gene data show CDR1 as MGHRA and CDR2 as YSYEKL. Losses at the gene ends were 4 bases for V and 1 base for J; bases not matched to a gene: 3. The CDR3 length is 16 residues. This CDR3 is CASSPLAGVNTGELFF. The DNA for the CDR3 is TGCGCCAGCAGCCCCCTAGCGGGAGTGAACACCGGGGAGCTGTTTTTT.

The rearrangement uses TRBV7-9 and TRBJ2-5; 7 positions match TRBD2. Germline lookup yields CDR1 SEHNR and CDR2 FQNEAQ (reference sequence). The CDR3 is made up of 14 amino acids. J was trimmed by 4 bases and V by 4 bases; bases with no gene match: 6. CDR3 DNA sequence: TGTGCCAGCAGCTCCGCGGGAGTCCCAGAGACCCAGTACTTC. Its translation: CASSSAGVPETQYF. Filled out from reference TRBV7-9 and TRBJ2-5, the complete variable domain reads DTGVSQNPRHKITKRGQNVTFRCDPISEHNRLYWYRQTLGQGPEFLTYFQNEAQLEKSRLLSDRFSAERPKGSFSTLEIQRTEQGDSAMYLCASSSAGVPETQYFGPGTRLLVL.

J is TRBJ2-3 and V is TRBV18; 14 positions agree with TRBD2. The CDR3 contains 16 residues. Looked up from germline, CDR1 is KGHSH and CDR2 is LQKENI. V gave up 3 bases and J gave up 5 bases; unmatched junction bases: 4. The CDR3 DNA reads TGTGCCAGCTCACCCGGGACTAGCGGGAGACGAGATACGCAGTATTTT. Translating gives CASSPGTSGRRDTQYF.

This clone has just a few counts. This chain connects TRBV9 to TRBJ2-7; 8 bases fit TRBD1. Trimming at V came to 0 bases and at J to 6 bases, leaving 14 bases not matched to a gene. Germline V gene sequence: CDR1 SGDLS, CDR2 YYNGEE. The CDR3 consists of 17 residues. CDR3 region: CASSVATSQQGVSEQYF. DNA of the CDR3: TGTGCCAGCAGCGTAGCGACGTCCCAACAGGGGGTGAGCGAGCAGTACTTC.

This chain links TRBV29-1 with TRBJ1-2, with no clear D. The ends were cut back, 3 bases at V and 4 bases at J, with 15 bases in the middle. CDR3 length equals 14 residues. Germline values: CDR1 SQVTM, CDR2 ANQGSEA. The CDR3 here is CSVDVTGSFYGYTF. CDR3 nucleotide sequence: TGCAGCGTTGATGTTACCGGGAGCTTCTATGGCTACACCTTC. Variable domain in full (rest from reference TRBV29-1 and TRBJ1-2): SAVISQKPSRDICQRGTSLTIQCQVDSQVTMMFWYRQQPGQSLTLIATANQGSEATYESGFVIDKFPISRPNLTFSTLTVSNMSPEDSSIYLCSVDVTGSFYGYTFGSGTRLTVV.

In its sample, this clone was seen once. This chain connects TRBV18 to TRBJ2-7, with 7 bases identical to TRBD1. From germline, CDR1 is KGHSH and CDR2 LQKENI. J lost 3 bases, V lost 2 bases, and 4 bases had no gene match. This CDR3 is built from 14 residues. CDR3 protein: CASSPKRDSYEQYF. For the CDR3, the DNA is TGTGCCAGCTCACCAAAAAGGGACAGCTACGAGCAGTACTTC. Using reference TRBV18 and TRBJ2-7 for the parts outside the CDR3, the full variable domain is NAGVMQNPRHLVRRRGQEARLRCSPMKGHSHVYWYRQLPEEGLKFMVYLQKENIIDESGMPKERFSAEFPKEGPSILRIQQVVRGDSAAYFCASSPKRDSYEQYFGPGTRLTVT.

This rearrangement joins TRBV11-2 to TRBJ1-2; TRBD1 matches 10 bases. This CDR3 spans 15 amino acids. Germline assignment: CDR1 SGHAT and CDR2 FQNNGV. V trimming: 8 bases; J trimming: 4 bases; junction bases outside the gene matches: 10. The CDR3 here is CASRPGDRGSYGYTF. The CDR3 DNA reads as TGTGCCAGCCGCCCGGGGGACAGGGGCAGCTATGGCTACACCTTC.

This sequence joins TRBV4-3 and TRBJ2-7; 7 bases line up with TRBD2. Germline V lookup: CDR1 LGHNA, CDR2 YSLEER. After removal of 1 base from V and 1 base from J, the junction contained 4 bases not matched to a gene. The CDR3 has 15 amino acids. The CDR3 reads CASSQAVGGSYEQYF. The CDR3 nucleotides are TGCGCCAGCAGCCAAGCTGTGGGGGGGTCCTACGAGCAGTACTTC.

This chain joins TRBV4-1 and TRBJ1-5, with D possibly being TRBD1 (5 bases). Germline CDR1 MGHRA, CDR2 YSYEKL. With 4 bases removed from V and 4 bases from J, the gap between germline ends came to 17 bases. There are 16 residues in the CDR3. This CDR3 is CASSLRNRGFNQPQHF. The DNA for the CDR3 is TGCGCCAGCAGCCTACGGAACCGGGGGTTTAATCAGCCCCAGCATTTT.

The sample holds a few counts of this clone. This sample includes further DNA sequences coding for the same CDR3. V gene TRBV6-5 combines with J gene TRBJ2-5; D gene uncertain. This CDR3 comprises 11 residues. The V gene lost 5 bases and the J gene lost 1 base, with 2 bases spanning the gap. Germline lookup yields CDR1 MNHEY and CDR2 SVGAGI. CDR3 DNA sequence: TGTGCCAGCAGTCGCCAAGAGACCCAGTACTTC. Translated: CASSRQETQYF.

The rearrangement uses TRBV25-1 and TRBJ1-2; D ambiguous. Trimming took off 8 bases at V and 3 bases at J, with 7 bases between the two ends. Germline V gene lookup returns CDR1 MGHDK and CDR2 SYGVNS. The CDR3 has 11 residues. The CDR3 reads CASSGDYGYTF. The CDR3 nucleotides are TGTGCCAGCTCGGGAGACTATGGCTACACCTTC.

The chain combines TRBV6-1 with TRBJ2-7, with 9 bases matching TRBD2. The CDR3 has 15 amino acids. Losses at the gene ends were 2 bases for V and 5 bases for J; bases not matched to a gene: 7. Germline V gene data show CDR1 as MNHNS and CDR2 as SASEGT. CDR3: CASSELSGSNNEQYF. CDR3 in DNA: TGTGCCAGCAGTGAACTTAGCGGGAGTAACAACGAGCAGTACTTC.

This clone has a handful of counts. The chain is built from TRBV21-1 and TRBJ1-1; TRBD1, the table's D call, lacks a check against the DNA. TRBV21-1 represents a pseudogene. The CDR3 length is 14 residues. As DNA, the CDR3 is TGTGCCAGCAGCAGACAGGGCGGAATCACTGAAGCTTTCTTT. Encoded protein: CASSRQGGITEAFF.

The chain carries TRBV27 and TRBJ2-7; no clear D gene. V was clipped by 1 base and J by 0 bases, with 13 bases between them. CDR1 is MNHEY, CDR2 SMNVEV, per germline (reference sequence). This CDR3 spans 16 amino acids. DNA for the CDR3: TGTGCCAGCAGTTTATTCACCGAAAGGAGCTCCTACGAGCAGTACTTC. It specifies CASSLFTERSSYEQYF.

V and J are TRBV25-1 and TRBJ2-7; no definite D call. The CDR3 spans 12 residues. CDR1 and CDR2 (germline): MGHDK, SYGVNS. Trimming left V 1 base short and J 11 bases short, with 12 bases between. CDR3 DNA sequence: TGTGCCAGCAGTGAATTCTCAGGAAAAAAGTACTTC. Protein sequence: CASSEFSGKKYF.

The chain combines TRBV2 with TRBJ2-5; 9 bases map to TRBD2. The CDR3 is 16 amino acids. Looked up from germline, CDR1 is SNHLY and CDR2 is FYNNEI. Trimming at V came to 2 bases and at J to 2 bases, leaving 6 bases not matched to a gene. The CDR3 reads CASSEYLAGIQETQYF. The DNA for the CDR3 is TGTGCCAGCAGTGAATACCTAGCGGGGATACAAGAGACCCAGTACTTC.

This clone was seen a handful of times. The chain employs TRBV18 and TRBJ1-1; 7 bases agree with TRBD1. Germline V gives CDR1 KGHSH, CDR2 LQKENI. The CDR3 contains 13 residues. V lost 10 bases, J lost 1 base, and 6 bases stayed unmatched. The CDR3 DNA is TGTGCCACCCGTAGGGGGCAGAACACTGAAGCTTTCTTT. This encodes CATRRGQNTEAFF.

V usage is TRBV7-2 and J usage is TRBJ2-7; D is undetermined. This CDR3 is 12 amino acids long. V was cut by 2 bases and J by 3 bases, with 5 bases left in between. Looked up from germline, CDR1 is SGHTA and CDR2 is FQGNSA. The CDR3 region has the DNA TGTGCCAGCAGCTTATCCGGCTACGAGCAGTACTTC. It specifies CASSLSGYEQYF.

This chain uses TRBV7-3 with TRBJ2-2; 7 nucleotides line up with TRBD2. Per the germline V gene, CDR1 is SGHTA and CDR2 is FQGTGA. This CDR3 has 13 residues. The junction had 2 bases not matched to a gene; V was cut back by 8 bases and J by 2 bases. CDR3 nucleotide sequence: TGTGCCAGCCGGGGGGTCAACACCGGGGAGCTGTTTTTT. This codes for CASRGVNTGELFF.

This clone was counted a single time. The chain combines TRBV5-1 with TRBJ1-6; D is unresolved. The V and J ends lost 9 bases and 7 bases respectively, with 29 bases between them. Per germline, CDR1 SGHRS and CDR2 YFSETQ. The CDR3 contains 18 residues. The CDR3 here is CATFRPGPLRRGNSPLHF. The CDR3 coding sequence is TGCGCCACGTTCCGTCCAGGACCCCTAAGGAGAGGGAATTCACCCCTCCACTTT.

The J gene is TRBJ1-3, the V gene TRBV14; D is unresolved. This CDR3 is 14 amino acids long. In germline, CDR1 is SGHDN, CDR2 FVKESK. Trimming stripped 6 bases from V and 0 bases from J, with 9 bases between. The CDR3 here is CASRAQFSGNTIYF. DNA for the CDR3: TGTGCCAGCAGGGCCCAGTTCTCTGGAAACACCATATATTTT.

The V and J genes are TRBV15 and TRBJ2-5; D might be TRBD1 (5 bases). The CDR3 is 16 residues long. Germline V gene sequence: CDR1 LNHNV, CDR2 YYDKDF (reference sequence). V lost 0 bases to trimming and J lost 5 bases, with 16 bases between them. This chain's CDR3 is CATSRDFRGLKETQYF. The CDR3 region has the DNA TGTGCCACCAGCAGAGATTTTAGGGGTCTTAAGGAGACCCAGTACTTC.